This T cell receptor beta chain was documented in a study of blood T cell repertoires in COVID-19. Germline CDR1 SGDLS, CDR2 YYNGEE. With 4 bases removed from V and 0 bases from J, the gap between germline ends came to 8 bases. This CDR3 is 14 amino acids long. Some clones are missing from TCRdb's copy, which holds only in-frame ones; the method was immunoSEQ multiplex PCR. Of 470,000 or so clones in the sample, about 85% were seen once. This clonotype was sampled from a woman aged 18-35 years with acute COVID-19. This chain connects TRBV9 to TRBJ1-5, with D unresolved. What was sequenced was PBMCs or T cells enriched from blood (not recorded which). CDR3 bases: TGTGCCAGCAGCTTCGAGGATAGCAATCAGCCCCAGCATTTT. Its translation is CASSFEDSNQPQHF.